Below, 20 T cell receptor beta chains from the same sample are listed, as sequenced in a study of somatic mutations in cytotoxic T cells in rheumatoid arthritis. Sequenced by immunoSEQ multiplex PCR; TCRdb stores in-frame clones only, minus some. The sample yields 12,000 or so clones, about 80% seen once. The specimen was CD8+ T cells sorted from blood. These receptors were collected from a man aged 50 or older in good health.

The CDR3 here is CASSSRLQGDLSDYGYTF. The CDR3 DNA sequence: TGTGCCAGCAGTTCTCGCCTCCAGGGGGACCTTTCTGACTATGGCTACACCTTC. The chain has TRBV27 and TRBJ1-2; 7 bases are a match to TRBD1. Germline loops: CDR1 MNHEY, CDR2 SMNVEV (reference sequence). J lost 3 bases, V lost 4 bases, and 17 bases had no gene match. The CDR3 consists of 18 residues.

The genes are TRBV6-8 and TRBJ2-7; D remains unclear. Germline V gene sequence: CDR1 MNHGY, CDR2 SAAAGT. Deletions cut 7 bases from V and 2 bases from J, with 18 bases between. The CDR3 runs to 15 residues. This CDR3 is CASTPSDPKAYEQYF. The DNA for the CDR3 is TGTGCCAGCACCCCCTCAGACCCCAAGGCCTACGAGCAGTACTTC.

The gene calls are TRBV7-9 and TRBJ1-1; D perhaps matches TRBD1 (5 bases). The V gene lost 1 base and the J gene lost 1 base, with 13 bases spanning the gap. CDR3 length: 16 amino acids. The germline V gene encodes CDR1 SEHNR and CDR2 FQNEAQ (reference sequence). The CDR3 DNA reads as TGTGCCAGCAGCTTAGTCCTGGGGGGTTCGAACACTGAAGCTTTCTTT. The encoded protein is CASSLVLGGSNTEAFF.

This clone was recorded once. This sequence joins TRBV7-8 and TRBJ2-1; TRBD1 is a possible D gene (6 bases). This CDR3 has 15 residues. The germline CDR1 and CDR2 sequences are SGHVS and FQNEAQ. Trimming stripped 1 base from V and 5 bases from J, with 12 bases between. The CDR3 nucleotides are TGTGCCAGCAGCTTAGAACAGGGTAAAGACAATGAGCAGTTCTTC. Its translation is CASSLEQGKDNEQFF.

The chain combines TRBV29-1 with TRBJ2-3, with D maybe TRBD2 (7 bases). V was shortened by 8 bases and J by 2 bases, with 20 bases between the two germline ends. Germline V gene lookup returns CDR1 SQVTM and CDR2 ANQGSEA. The CDR3 loop spans 15 amino acids. This CDR3 is CSTRGEGPNTDTQYF. The CDR3 DNA reads as TGCAGCACAAGGGGGGAGGGCCCTAACACAGATACGCAGTATTTT.

This chain connects TRBV27 to TRBJ2-1; D call uncertain. V was trimmed by 4 bases and J by 12 bases, leaving 13 bases between them. CDR3 length: 12 residues. The germline gives CDR1 MNHEY, CDR2 SMNVEV (reference sequence). CDR3 amino acids: CASSSSNLGQFF. The CDR3 nucleotides read TGTGCCAGCAGTTCCTCGAACCTTGGGCAGTTCTTC.

The gene calls are TRBV30 and TRBJ2-1, with 8 bases identical to TRBD2. Per germline, CDR1 GTSNPN and CDR2 SVGIG (reference sequence). Losses at the gene ends were 1 base for V and 7 bases for J; bases not matched to a gene: 15. The CDR3 is made up of 17 amino acids. The CDR3 region is CAWSASVREGPVNEQFF. For the CDR3, the DNA is TGTGCCTGGAGTGCCTCGGTTCGGGAGGGCCCTGTTAATGAGCAGTTCTTC.

The chain combines TRBV6-1 with TRBJ1-5; D remains ambiguous. CDR3 length: 14 amino acids. Trimming pared 0 bases from V and 4 bases from J, leaving 7 bases between. The germline V gene has CDR1 MNHNS and CDR2 SASEGT. DNA for the CDR3: TGTGCCAGCAGTGAAGCTCGCCTAAATCAGCCCCAGCATTTT. It specifies CASSEARLNQPQHF.

V gene TRBV6-6 combines with J gene TRBJ1-5; TRBD1 aligns across 8 bases. The germline CDR1 and CDR2 sequences are MNHNY and SVGAGI (reference sequence). This CDR3 comprises 16 residues. The V segment lost 4 bases and the J segment 6 bases; nucleotides outside the gene matches: 11. CDR3 loop: CASSSDPDRVFQPQHF. The CDR3 DNA reads TGTGCCAGCAGTTCCGACCCGGACAGGGTATTTCAGCCCCAGCATTTT.

This clone came up a few times. This chain uses TRBV5-1 with TRBJ2-7; 10 bases fit TRBD1. J was trimmed by 3 bases and V by 4 bases; bases with no gene match: 4. Germline V gene lookup returns CDR1 SGHRS and CDR2 YFSETQ. CDR3 size: 14 residues. CDR3 region: CASSEGTGDYEQYF. The CDR3 DNA reads TGCGCCAGCAGCGAAGGGACAGGGGACTACGAGCAGTACTTC.

J is TRBJ2-1 and V is TRBV7-6; the match to TRBD1 covers 7 bases. Germline V CDR1 and CDR2: SGHVS, FNYEAQ. Germline trimming cut 1 base from V and 6 bases from J; bases unmatched to any gene: 3. CDR3 size: 14 residues. The CDR3 region is CASSLGQGGNEQFF. The CDR3 nucleotides read TGTGCCAGCAGCTTAGGACAGGGCGGCAATGAGCAGTTCTTC.

This chain connects TRBV2 to TRBJ2-7; no clear D gene. The CDR3 runs 12 residues. V shed 6 bases and J shed 4 bases, with 10 bases lying between them. Germline CDR1 and CDR2: SNHLY and FYNNEI. CDR3 protein: CASSITRYEQYV. CDR3 sequence (DNA): TGTGCCAGCAGCATCACGAGATACGAGCAGTACGTC.

This clone was seen just once. This chain joins TRBV5-6 and TRBJ1-1; no reliable D call. This CDR3 is built from 15 residues. V lost 0 bases and J 4 bases, leaving 13 bases between the germline ends. In germline, CDR1 is SGHDT, CDR2 YYEEEE. The CDR3 sequence: CASSLAREEGTEAFF. The CDR3 DNA sequence: TGTGCCAGCAGCTTGGCGAGAGAGGAAGGCACTGAAGCTTTCTTT.

The V and J genes are TRBV9 and TRBJ1-1; D might be TRBD1 (6 bases). Germline V gives CDR1 SGDLS, CDR2 YYNGEE. The V gene lost 1 base and the J gene lost 3 bases, with 10 bases spanning the gap. This CDR3 contains 14 residues. The CDR3 DNA follows: TGTGCCAGCAGCGTAAAGGGGGATTACACTGAAGCTTTCTTT. Translation: CASSVKGDYTEAFF.

The chain employs TRBV5-1 and TRBJ2-3, with 7 bases identical to TRBD1. With V trimmed by 0 bases and J by 5 bases, 3 bases remained unmatched. This CDR3 has 14 amino acids. Germline V gene lookup returns CDR1 SGHRS and CDR2 YFSETQ. Here the CDR3 DNA reads TGCGCCAGCAGCTTGGGACAGGGCCAAGATACGCAGTATTTT. This sequence encodes CASSLGQGQDTQYF.

As to this clone: Distinct nucleotide sequences in the sample also encode this CDR3. J is TRBJ1-6 and V is TRBV28, with D perhaps TRBD1 (5 bases). Germline V CDR1 and CDR2: MDHEN, SYDVKM. The CDR3 spans 14 residues. Trimming took 3 bases from V and 5 from J, leaving 8 bases between them. For the CDR3, the DNA is TGTGCCAGCAGTTTGGTAGGGGATAATTCACCCCTCCACTTT. Its protein is CASSLVGDNSPLHF.

This clone has more than one count but fewer than ten. V and J are TRBV7-7 and TRBJ2-1; a possible D gene is TRBD1 (5 bases). Germline CDR1 is SSHAT and CDR2 is FNYEAQ (reference sequence). Trimming removed 4 bases from V and 9 bases from J, with 13 bases in between. CDR3 length equals 13 residues. The CDR3 bases are TGTGCCAGCAGCTCGAGTAGGGGCCGTGAGCAGTTCTTC. Protein product: CASSSSRGREQFF.

The rearrangement joins TRBV11-3 to TRBJ2-2; no definite D call. Germline-derived CDR1 and CDR2 are SGHNT and YENEEA. V was shortened by 0 bases and J by 6 bases, with 8 bases between the two germline ends. This CDR3 is built from 14 residues. For the CDR3, the DNA is TGTGCCAGCAGCTTAGATGTCGCCCCCGGGGAGCTGTTTTTT. It yields the protein CASSLDVAPGELFF.

The chain carries TRBV5-4 and TRBJ2-1; no firm D call. V lost 2 bases and J lost 9, with 6 bases in between. The CDR3 covers 11 residues. CDR1 SGHNT and CDR2 YYREEE come from the germline V gene (reference sequence). The CDR3 bases are TGTGCCAGCAGCTTCAGGAGTGAGCAGTTCTTC. It encodes CASSFRSEQFF.

Only a few counts were recorded for this clone. The rearrangement uses TRBV18 and TRBJ1-2, with 9 positions matching TRBD1. The CDR3 is 17 amino acids. Germline loops: CDR1 KGHSH, CDR2 LQKENI. V shed 4 bases and J 3 bases; nucleotides not matched to a gene: 12. The CDR3 DNA follows: TGTGCCAGCTCACGGAAACAGGGGGCCAAGTATTACTATGGCTACACCTTC. It codes for CASSRKQGAKYYYGYTF.